The 23 T cell receptor beta chains listed next were all sequenced from one sample in a study of cytomegalovirus exposure and HLA in healthy donors. The PCR employed 60 Vbeta primers together with 13 Jbeta primers. Profiling relied on immunoSEQ multiplex PCR, and the TCRdb table lists in-frame clones only, not all of them. The table records roughly 130,000 clones, 81% of them present only once. The sample comprised PBMCs. These receptors all stem from a woman between 40 and 50 years old in good health and CMV-seropositive.

A few counts support this clone. This chain uses TRBV19 with TRBJ2-3; 8 nucleotides match TRBD2. Germline V gene sequence: CDR1 LNHDA, CDR2 SQIVND (reference sequence). With 4 bases clipped from V and 3 bases from J, the junction kept 6 bases outside the gene matches. The CDR3 spans 15 residues. CDR3 bases: TGTGCCAGTAGTACCCAAGCGGGAGTGACAGATACGCAGTATTTT. The encoded protein is CASSTQAGVTDTQYF.

V is TRBV5-6 and J is TRBJ2-1, with TRBD1 as a possible D gene (6 bases). This CDR3 comprises 12 residues. Trimming removed 3 bases from V and 8 bases from J, with 9 bases in between. CDR1 SGHDT and CDR2 YYEEEE come from the germline V gene. The CDR3 reads CASSWGRDEQFF. The CDR3 DNA follows: TGTGCCAGCAGCTGGGGGCGTGATGAGCAGTTCTTC.

The V gene is TRBV27, the J gene TRBJ1-2; TRBD1 is a possible D gene (5 bases). Germline assignment: CDR1 MNHEY and CDR2 SMNVEV (reference sequence). This CDR3 spans 14 amino acids. V shed 1 base and J shed 5 bases, with 11 bases lying between them. As DNA, the CDR3 is TGTGCCAGCAGTTTATTCGCGGGGCAATATGGCTACACCTTC. It is translated as CASSLFAGQYGYTF.

As concerns this clone: A junction end diverges from the germline sequence, so it may reflect a read error. The CDR3 sequence: CASSLTPRTGPNTEAFF. In DNA form, the CDR3 reads TGTGCCAGCAGCCTAACCCCTCGAACAGGGCCGAACACTGAAGCTTTCTTT. The chain is built from TRBV7-3 and TRBJ1-1, with D possibly being TRBD1 (6 bases). Germline CDR1 is SGHTA and CDR2 is FQGTGA. CDR3 length: 17 amino acids. The variable domain in full, with the rest retrieved from reference TRBV7-3 and TRBJ1-1, is GAGVSQTPSNKVTEKGKYVELRCDPISGHTALYWYRQSLGQGPEFLIYFQGTGAADDSGLPNDRFFAVRPEGSVSTLKIQRTERGDSAVYLCASSLTPRTGPNTEAFFGQGTRLTVV.

The V gene is TRBV28, the J gene TRBJ1-2; maybe TRBD1 (5 bases). There are 15 residues in the CDR3. From germline, CDR1 is MDHEN and CDR2 SYDVKM. Trimming removed 7 bases at V and 2 bases at J, with 17 bases between. The CDR3 loop reads CASTIGEASNYGYTF. In DNA form, the CDR3 reads TGTGCCAGCACCATAGGGGAGGCATCGAACTATGGCTACACCTTC.

This chain links TRBV19 with TRBJ1-4, with a possible D match to TRBD1 (5 bases). V was pared by 2 bases and J by 4 bases, with 11 bases between. This CDR3 region has 15 residues. The germline CDR1 and CDR2 sequences are LNHDA and SQIVND (reference sequence). This CDR3 reads CASSILGQGNEKLFF. CDR3 in DNA: TGTGCCAGTAGTATATTGGGCCAGGGTAATGAAAAACTGTTTTTT.

This chain joins TRBV7-8 and TRBJ2-3, with 11 positions matching TRBD2. J lost 1 base, V lost 9 bases, and 12 bases had no gene match. Per germline, CDR1 SGHVS and CDR2 FQNEAQ. CDR3 length: 17 residues. The CDR3 sequence: CASLAGGPSSGTDTQYF. Written as DNA, the CDR3 is TGTGCCAGTTTAGCGGGGGGGCCATCTTCAGGCACAGATACGCAGTATTTT.

The CDR3 coding sequence is TGTGCCTGGAGTTTCCAGCAAGAGACCCAGTACTTC. It translates to CAWSFQQETQYF. The rearrangement joins TRBV30 to TRBJ2-5, with no clear D. Germline lookup yields CDR1 GTSNPN and CDR2 SVGIG (reference sequence). The CDR3 runs 12 residues. Trimming shortened V by 2 bases and J by 2 bases, and 6 bases separated the two germline ends.

The chain employs TRBV6-5 and TRBJ2-3, with TRBD2 matching over 11 bases. This CDR3 is built from 15 residues. The J segment lost 6 bases and the V segment lost 6 bases, leaving 8 bases of the junction unmatched. Germline V CDR1 and CDR2: MNHEY, SVGAGI. CDR3 coding DNA: TGTGCCAGCAGCCATGGGACTAGCGGCTGGGATACGCAGTATTTT. It is translated as CASSHGTSGWDTQYF.

The chain links TRBV2 to TRBJ2-3, with D maybe TRBD2 (5 bases). This CDR3 region has 12 residues. Germline V gene data show CDR1 as SNHLY and CDR2 as FYNNEI. V lost 8 bases, J lost 1 base, and 7 bases lay in between. DNA of the CDR3: TGTGCCAGCCTGGGAGGCACAGATACGCAGTATTTT. Protein product: CASLGGTDTQYF.

V usage is TRBV7-9 and J usage is TRBJ1-4, with TRBD1 matching 9 bases. V trimming: 5 bases; J trimming: 13 bases; junction bases outside the gene matches: 8. Germline V CDR1 and CDR2: SEHNR, FQNEAQ (reference sequence). The CDR3 has 13 residues. CDR3 sequence reads: CASSPVTGGGLFF. In DNA form, the CDR3 reads TGTGCCAGCAGCCCAGTAACAGGGGGCGGACTGTTTTTT.

The rearrangement uses TRBV19 and TRBJ2-3; 12 bases agree with TRBD2. Losses at the gene ends were 4 bases for V and 5 bases for J; bases not matched to a gene: 10. This CDR3 spans 17 amino acids. CDR1 and CDR2 (germline): LNHDA, SQIVND (reference sequence). The CDR3 DNA reads TGTGCCAGTAGTACTCACCGACTAGCGGGGGTGAAAGATACGCAGTATTTT. Protein: CASSTHRLAGVKDTQYF.

The chain joins TRBV7-2 to TRBJ1-5, with TRBD1 as a possible D gene (5 bases). The V end lost 5 bases, the J end lost 2 bases, and 10 bases lay between the germline ends. CDR3 length equals 14 residues. CDR1 and CDR2 from the germline V gene are SGHTA and FQGNSA. The CDR3 is CASSRGGGNQPQHF. CDR3 DNA: TGTGCCAGCAGCCGAGGAGGGGGCAATCAGCCCCAGCATTTT. Together with reference TRBV7-2 and TRBJ1-5, the CDR3 gives the full variable domain: GAGVSQSPSNKVTEKGKDVELRCDPISGHTALYWYRQSLGQGLEFLIYFQGNSAPDKSGLPSDRFSAERTGGSVSTLTIQRTQQEDSAVYLCASSRGGGNQPQHFGDGTRLSIL.

The CDR3 protein is CASSLDPPTDTQYF. The CDR3 coding sequence is TGCGCCAGCAGCTTGGATCCTCCTACAGATACGCAGTATTTT. The V call is TRBV5-1, the J call TRBJ2-3; no definite D call. This CDR3 has 14 amino acids. Trimming removed 0 bases from V and 3 bases from J, with 8 bases in between. Per the germline V gene, CDR1 is SGHRS and CDR2 is YFSETQ.

The chain has TRBV7-9 and TRBJ2-1; D gene uncertain. The CDR3 covers 15 residues. Trimming cost V 7 bases and J 0 bases, with 13 bases left between them. Per germline, CDR1 SEHNR and CDR2 FQNEAQ (reference sequence). DNA of the CDR3: TGTGCCAGCAATCTTGGAGTTACCTCCTACAATGAGCAGTTCTTC. Translation: CASNLGVTSYNEQFF.

The rearrangement links TRBV29-1 to TRBJ2-3; 10 nucleotides match TRBD2. The V gene's germline CDR1 is SQVTM and CDR2 ANQGSEA. This CDR3 comprises 16 residues. Losses at the gene ends were 7 bases for V and 2 bases for J; bases not matched to a gene: 12. CDR3 in DNA: TGCAGCGCCCCCCTCCGTAGCGGGGGGATCACAGATACGCAGTATTTT. Its protein is CSAPLRSGGITDTQYF.

A few counts support this clone. The rearrangement uses TRBV28 and TRBJ2-7, with no clear D. Germline V gene sequence: CDR1 MDHEN, CDR2 SYDVKM. Trimming removed 11 bases at V and 3 bases at J, with 14 bases between. The CDR3 loop spans 12 amino acids. The CDR3 DNA sequence: TGTGCCTCCCGGGTCTCGAGCTACGAGCAGTACTTC. This encodes CASRVSSYEQYF.

In this sample, this clone turned up a few times. Additional DNA sequences in this sample encode the identical CDR3. This chain joins TRBV7-3 and TRBJ1-1, with a tentative D call TRBD1 (5 bases). The CDR3 totals 13 residues. Trimming left V 2 bases short and J 2 bases short, with 6 bases between. The germline gives CDR1 SGHTA, CDR2 FQGTGA. The CDR3 loop is CASSLQGNTEAFF. DNA for the CDR3: TGTGCCAGCAGCTTACAGGGCAACACTGAAGCTTTCTTT. Based on the CDR3 plus reference TRBV7-3 and TRBJ1-1, the full variable domain is GAGVSQTPSNKVTEKGKYVELRCDPISGHTALYWYRQSLGQGPEFLIYFQGTGAADDSGLPNDRFFAVRPEGSVSTLKIQRTERGDSAVYLCASSLQGNTEAFFGQGTRLTVV.

The chain employs TRBV20-1 and TRBJ2-5; D might be TRBD1 (5 bases). Germline lookup yields CDR1 DFQATT and CDR2 SNEGSKA (reference sequence). The V end was cut by 8 bases, the J end by 4 bases, with 11 bases between. This CDR3 has 11 amino acids. The CDR3 nucleotides are TGCAGTCGACAGTTCACAGAGACCCAGTACTTC. Amino acid sequence: CSRQFTETQYF.

This clone showed up just once. The rearrangement links TRBV7-8 to TRBJ1-3; the match to TRBD1 covers 8 bases. Trimming at V came to 5 bases and at J to 1 base, leaving 7 bases not matched to a gene. The CDR3 has 16 residues. Germline V gives CDR1 SGHVS, CDR2 FQNEAQ. As DNA, the CDR3 is TGTGCCAGCAGCGCCAGGGACAGGCGATCTGGAAACACCATATATTTT. Its protein is CASSARDRRSGNTIYF.

The V call is TRBV7-3, the J call TRBJ2-2, with TRBD1 matching 8 bases. V was clipped by 2 bases and J by 6 bases; unmatched bases: 8. The germline V gene has CDR1 SGHTA and CDR2 FQGTGA. The CDR3 has 16 residues. CDR3 sequence: CASSLPLGQGPGELFF. Here the CDR3 DNA reads TGTGCCAGCAGCTTACCCCTCGGACAGGGACCCGGGGAGCTGTTTTTT. The full variable domain, rest sourced from reference TRBV7-3 and TRBJ2-2, is GAGVSQTPSNKVTEKGKYVELRCDPISGHTALYWYRQSLGQGPEFLIYFQGTGAADDSGLPNDRFFAVRPEGSVSTLKIQRTERGDSAVYLCASSLPLGQGPGELFFGEGSRLTVL.

The V call is TRBV30, the J call TRBJ2-1, with 13 positions matching TRBD2. Germline V gene lookup returns CDR1 GTSNPN and CDR2 SVGIG (reference sequence). The V segment lost 7 bases and the J segment 6 bases; nucleotides outside the gene matches: 6. The CDR3 is made up of 14 amino acids. In DNA, the CDR3 is TGTGCCTCGACTAGCGGGGGGCCCCGCAATGAGCAGTTCTTC. It yields the protein CASTSGGPRNEQFF. The variable domain in full, completed from reference TRBV30 and TRBJ2-1, reads SQTIHQWPATLVQPVGSPLSLECTVEGTSNPNLYWYRQAAGRGLQLLFYSVGIGQISSEVPQNLSASRPQDRQFILSSKKLLLSDSGFYLCASTSGGPRNEQFFGPGTRLTVL.

CDR3 protein: CASSLGTGGYEQYF. The DNA of the CDR3 is TGTGCCAGCAGCTTAGGGACTGGAGGCTACGAGCAGTACTTC. The chain carries TRBV11-1 and TRBJ2-7; tentative D call: TRBD2 (5 bases). Germline V CDR1 and CDR2: SGHAT, FQDESV (reference sequence). The germline V and J ends were trimmed by 1 base and 3 bases, with 10 bases remaining between them. This CDR3 has 14 residues.